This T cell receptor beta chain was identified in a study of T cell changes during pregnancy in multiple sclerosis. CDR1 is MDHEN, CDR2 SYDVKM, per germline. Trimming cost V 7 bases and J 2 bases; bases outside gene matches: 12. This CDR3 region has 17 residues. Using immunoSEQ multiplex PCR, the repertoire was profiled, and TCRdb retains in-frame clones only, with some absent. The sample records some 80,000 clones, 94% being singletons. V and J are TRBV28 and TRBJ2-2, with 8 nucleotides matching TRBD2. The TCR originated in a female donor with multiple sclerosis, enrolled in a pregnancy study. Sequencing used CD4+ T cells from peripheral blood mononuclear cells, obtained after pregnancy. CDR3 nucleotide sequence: TGTGCCAGCAACGCGGGGGGTTTGGGTTTTAACACCGGGGAGCTGTTTTTT. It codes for CASNAGGLGFNTGELFF.